Listed below are T cell receptor beta chains from one sample, sequenced in a study of blood T cell repertoires in COVID-19. Sequencing was performed with immunoSEQ multiplex PCR; in TCRdb, only in-frame clones are kept and a portion is missing. The sample holds 350,000 to 400,000 clones, more than 85% seen once. The sample taken for sequencing was PBMCs or T cells enriched from blood (not recorded which). Receptors originate from a woman aged 25 to 45 who had recovered from COVID-19. CDR3s include the opening cysteine and the closing phenylalanine or tryptophan. A D gene is named only where the DNA matches it firmly. Only part of the rows carry a size: once, few, many, or a class if the clone is expanded.

TRBJ2-4 TRBV11-2 . . CASSLEFLAKNIQYF
TRBJ1-3 TRBV25-1 once . CASSEGPSQGYGNTIYF
TRBJ1-2 TRBV12-3/TRBV12-4 . . CASSLQYGYTF
TRBJ1-1 TRBV6-5 . . CASSSQGGWSEAFF
TRBJ2-7 TRBV12-3/TRBV12-4 . . CASSSLYEQYF
TRBJ2-5 TRBV28 . . CASSFLSPLSRETQYF
TRBJ1-2 TRBV28 . . CASSFIAGRGYTF
TRBJ2-7 TRBV6-5 many TRBD1 CASSYSTGTGGSEQYF
TRBJ1-1 TRBV27 once . CASRGQTEAFF
TRBJ2-5 TRBV5-1 once . CASSLGPDWETQYF
TRBJ1-1 TRBV29-1 . . CSVAPFGVGLEAFF
TRBJ2-1 TRBV2 . . CASSVGGGEYNEQFF
TRBJ1-2 TRBV5-1 . TRBD1 CASSFLSNTQGQDYGYTF
TRBJ1-2 TRBV7-8 . . CASSSALRSGYTF
TRBJ1-2 TRBV18 . . CASSPNSDNYGYTF
TRBJ2-2 TRBV6-6 . . CASSPRFQGITGELFF
TRBJ1-1 TRBV29-1 few . CSVEQYGVNTEAFF
TRBJ1-3 TRBV4-1 . . CASSQPLTRNTIYF
TRBJ2-1 TRBV5-1 . TRBD2 CASSSSLRGGIDNEQFF
TRBJ2-7 TRBV3-1/TRBV3-2 once TRBD2 CASSLSSGGAYEQYF
TRBJ2-7 TRBV7-9 . . CASSFGGMVYF
TRBJ2-7 TRBV13 . . CASSSQGDEQYF
TRBJ1-2 TRBV12-3/TRBV12-4 once . CASSGQRYGYTF
TRBJ2-1 TRBV5-1 . TRBD2 CASSLPSGRPTTEPSYNEQFF
TRBJ1-4 TRBV12-3/TRBV12-4 once . CASSLTGNEKLFF
TRBJ2-5 TRBV19 . . CASRGQETQYF
TRBJ1-1 TRBV27 . . CASSLGAGNTEAFF
TRBJ1-1 TRBV28 once . CASGSGPRGKMNTEAFF
TRBJ1-1 TRBV7-3 . . CASSSGPGHTEAFF
TRBJ2-7 TRBV5-1 . TRBD1 CASSRDRDSYEQYF
TRBJ2-1 TRBV6-1 . TRBD2 CASSEYGGAMSYNEQFF
TRBJ1-2 TRBV3-1/TRBV3-2 . TRBD1 CASSQDVGDRVGYTF
TRBJ2-1 TRBV19 . . CASTAGLSEQFF
TRBJ2-1 TRBV29-1 . TRBD2 CSVEGLIYNEQFF
TRBJ2-7 TRBV28 . . CASIQGSSYEQYF
TRBJ1-3 TRBV19 . TRBD1 CASRRDRGGNTIYF
TRBJ1-4 TRBV5-1 . TRBD1 CASSVTGEGEKLFF
TRBJ1-2 TRBV6-1 . TRBD1 CASSESYGTAFYGYTF
TRBJ2-7 TRBV4-1 . TRBD2 CASSPLVTSGSPHEQYF